The sample holds many counts of the clone carrying this T cell receptor (beta chain). The antigen is not known. This CDR3 spans 16 amino acids. The germline V and J ends were trimmed by 5 bases and 2 bases, with 16 bases remaining between them. Germline CDR1 MNHEY, CDR2 SMNVEV (reference sequence). The data are from a study of T cells in Graves' hyperthyroidism and ophthalmopathy. Study-level findings and limits: Blood also held most thyroid clonotypes expanded beyond 0.001.

RNA transcripts provided the source from which TCR beta CDR3 regions were amplified. HTBI primers were used for first-round RT-PCR of the TCR CDR3. TCRdb reprocessed the multiplex PCR reads with MiXCR, giving one entry per CDR3 protein. This sample yields some 570,000 distinct CDR3 sequences, of which roughly 17% are seen a single time; approximately 16% belongs to the top ten. At least 3 on the Clinical Activity Score was recorded for ophthalmopathy patients, who also had NOSPECS grade at least 4 and duration under 3 months. Input material: blood. This TCR came from a woman in her late teens or twenties with Graves' ophthalmopathy. The chain uses TRBV27 and TRBJ1-5; TRBD1 might be the D (5 bases). CDR3 in amino acids: CASSTRGGGGNQPQHF. The CDR3 region has the DNA TGTGCCAGCAGTACCCGGGGCGGGGGTGGCAATCAGCCCCAGCATTTT.